This T cell receptor beta chain was captured in a study of blood T cells in healthy people across ages. The V and J ends lost 3 bases and 7 bases respectively, with 16 bases between them. The CDR3 length is 15 residues. Germline assignment: CDR1 SGHDT and CDR2 YYEEEE. Primed by a sample-barcoded 5' primer and a J-beta primer mix, a second PCR proceeded for about 7 to 11 cycles. All samples gave at least 2.5 million CDR3-containing paired-end reads. TCRdb reprocessed the 5' RACE reads with MiXCR, giving one entry per CDR3 protein. The repertoire holds fewer than 1,200,000 distinct CDR3 sequences, with about 25% as singletons. This sample also belongs to another study, concerning T cells of mothers and their children.

Sequencing input: blood. The TCR sequence derives from a girl aged 2 to 10 in good health. The gene calls are TRBV5-6 and TRBJ1-4; no firm D call. CDR3 nucleotide sequence: TGTGCCAGCAGCTCGTGGAGGAGTAAAGGTGAAAAACTGTTTTTT. Its translation is CASSSWRSKGEKLFF.